This T cell receptor (beta chain) was obtained from a study of T-cell memory formation after mild COVID-19. This clonotype has only a few counts. Germline assignment: CDR1 MGHRA and CDR2 YSYEKL. V was pared by 0 bases and J by 0 bases, with 5 bases between. The CDR3 contains 14 residues. TCRdb redid the calling of the 5' RACE reads with MiXCR, one entry per CDR3 protein. The sample yields 150,000 to 200,000 distinct CDR3 sequences, 20% to 25% seen once. The sample was PBMCs or a T cell subset sorted from them (not recorded which). This clonotype was sampled from an adult woman who had mild COVID-19 (a few samples of this study predate the infection). Cell type and time point are not known. The J gene is TRBJ1-1, the V gene TRBV4-1; D is unresolved. The CDR3 spells CASSQEEMNTEAFF. The CDR3 nucleotides are TGCGCCAGCAGCCAAGAGGAGATGAACACTGAAGCTTTCTTT.